This TCR beta chain was sequenced during a study of OX40 agonist ivuxolimab in advanced cancers. General notes on the study: Ivuxolimab was a fully human IgG2 agonistic monoclonal antibody targeting the costimulatory receptor OX40 (CD134). Intravenous ivuxolimab was administered to patients every 2 weeks at six dose levels: 0.01, 0.1, 0.3, 1.5, 3 and 10 mg/kg. Of the roughly 50 dose-escalation patients, hepatocellular carcinoma was present in about 20, melanoma in approximately 15, renal cell carcinoma in 9 and head and neck cancer in 9. A male proportion of about 79% and a mean age of about 60 years, ranging from 23 to 79, were recorded for the dose-escalation cohort. Prior anti-PD-1, anti-PD-L1 or anti-CTLA-4 therapy was permitted, and checkpoint inhibitors had been received by roughly 42% of dose-escalation patients. Partial responses occurred in three dose-escalation patients: two with cutaneous melanoma and one with hepatocellular carcinoma. Peripheral TCRbeta sequencing was intended to test whether TCR sequence diversity was altered and clonal T-cell expansion was caused by ivuxolimab. The monotherapy dose-escalation portion (N of about 50 patients) of the phase I ivuxolimab trial is reported in the paper.

Patients with autoimmune disease history or receiving systemic immunosuppression were excluded from the trial. Peripheral blood for TCR sequencing was collected from all dose cohorts at baseline, on cycle 4 day 1, and on cycle 7 day 1. Samples were obtained from an open-label, multicenter, first-in-human phase I dose-escalation trial of ivuxolimab. Adults with locally advanced or metastatic head and neck squamous cell, hepatocellular, melanoma or renal cell carcinoma were enrolled in the trial. Before TCR sequencing, CD4+ T cells and CD8+ T cells from peripheral blood were sorted into separate populations. Trimming leaves V shorter by 5 bases and J shorter by 4 bases, with the junction holding 5 bases beyond the gene matches. The CDR3, from cysteine to phenylalanine, totals 14 residues. Only the CDR3 portion is preserved as DNA: 42 bases, with reading frame beginning at the first base. CDR1 and CDR2, looked up from the germline V gene (reference sequence), are MNHEY and SMNVEV.

Beyond this particular receptor, the publication reports: At doses of 0.1 to 3.0 mg/kg, clonal expansion of both CD4+ and CD8+ T cells in blood was seen between baseline and week 6. Which antigens the clonally expanded peripheral T cells were specific for was not determined. Low levels of normalized T-cell clonal expansion were also seen in some patients who did not respond. Partial responders in the 0.1-3.0 mg/kg groups had among the lowest normalized peripheral clonal expansion, especially among CD8+ T cells. After ivuxolimab, CD8+ T cells had more expanded clones than CD4+ T cells on average.

For this clone: The clone's antigen remains unknown. Within one base of it there is no much larger clone, and no base qualities were kept.

For sequencing of the TCRbeta CDR3 region, genomic DNA was extracted from the sorted cells. TCRbeta CDR3 regions were sequenced using the immunoSEQ Assay. TCRdb obtained this table from immuneACCESS and retained in-frame rearrangements with V and J assigned. These tables miss some clones; where compared with another copy, unresolved V genes account for less than half of the shortfall, and the remainder is unexplained. Here the sample has some 64,000 clones; around nine tenths occur a single time. More than 20% of the sample rests with the top ten. This sequence was found in an adult with an advanced solid tumor such as melanoma, head and neck, liver or kidney cancer. The sequence joins TRBV27 to TRBJ1-2, with TRBD1 matching 9 junction bases. The specimen was CD4+ or CD8+ T cells sorted from blood, collected in a trial of the OX40 agonist ivuxolimab. The bases read TGTGCCAGCAGTCCGGGACAGGGCCCCTATGGCTACACCTTC. Translation gives CASSPGQGPYGYTF.